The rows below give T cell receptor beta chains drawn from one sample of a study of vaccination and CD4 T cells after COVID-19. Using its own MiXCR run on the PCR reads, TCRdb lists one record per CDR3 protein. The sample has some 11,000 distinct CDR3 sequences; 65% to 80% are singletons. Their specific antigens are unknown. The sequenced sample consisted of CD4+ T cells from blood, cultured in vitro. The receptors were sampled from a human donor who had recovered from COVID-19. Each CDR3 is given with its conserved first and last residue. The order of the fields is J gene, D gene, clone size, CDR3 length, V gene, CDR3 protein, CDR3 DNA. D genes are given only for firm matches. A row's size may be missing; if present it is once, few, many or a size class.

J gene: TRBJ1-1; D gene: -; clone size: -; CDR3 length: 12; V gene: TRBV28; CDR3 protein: CASSSGSSEAFF; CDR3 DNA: TGTGCCAGCAGTTCCGGAAGCTCTGAAGCTTTCTTT
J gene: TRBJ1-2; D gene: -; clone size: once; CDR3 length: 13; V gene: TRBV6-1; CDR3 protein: CASSELAGAVYTF; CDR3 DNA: TGTGCCAGCAGTGAACTGGCAGGGGCGGTCTACACCTTC
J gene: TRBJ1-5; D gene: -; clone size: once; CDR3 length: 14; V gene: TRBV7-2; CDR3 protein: CASSSSSRAQPQHF; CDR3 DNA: TGTGCCAGCAGCTCCTCCTCCAGGGCTCAGCCCCAGCATTTT
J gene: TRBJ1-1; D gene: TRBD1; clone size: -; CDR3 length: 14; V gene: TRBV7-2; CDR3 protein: CASSRRQGPTEAFF; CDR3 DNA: TGTGCCAGCAGCCGAAGACAGGGGCCCACTGAAGCTTTCTTT
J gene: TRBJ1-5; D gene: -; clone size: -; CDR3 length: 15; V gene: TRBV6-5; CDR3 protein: CASSYLGTSNQPQHF; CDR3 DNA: TGTGCCAGCAGTTATCTGGGAACTAGCAATCAGCCCCAGCATTTT
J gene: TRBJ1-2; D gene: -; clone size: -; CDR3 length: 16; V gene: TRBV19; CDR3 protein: CASSPPLVDRLDGYTF; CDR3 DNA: TGTGCCAGTAGTCCCCCTTTAGTGGACAGACTTGATGGCTACACCTTC
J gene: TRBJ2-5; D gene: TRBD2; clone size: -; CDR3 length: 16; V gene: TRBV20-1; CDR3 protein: CSASGGLAGSQETQYF; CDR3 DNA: TGCAGTGCTAGTGGGGGGCTAGCGGGAAGCCAAGAGACCCAGTACTTC
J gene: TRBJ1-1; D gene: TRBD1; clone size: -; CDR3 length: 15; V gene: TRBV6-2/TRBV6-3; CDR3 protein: CASSRRGQGHSEAFF; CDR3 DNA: TGTGCCAGCAGCCGTAGGGGACAGGGTCATTCTGAAGCTTTCTTT
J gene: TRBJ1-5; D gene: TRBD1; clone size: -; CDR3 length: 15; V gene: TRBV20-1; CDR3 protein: CSATLGQGARQPQHF; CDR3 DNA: TGCAGTGCTACCCTGGGACAGGGGGCGCGGCAGCCCCAGCATTTT
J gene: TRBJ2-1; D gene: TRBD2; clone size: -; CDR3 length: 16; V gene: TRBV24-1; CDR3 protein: CATSDSLAGEYNEQFF; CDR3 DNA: TGTGCCACCAGTGATAGCCTAGCGGGAGAGTACAATGAGCAGTTCTTC
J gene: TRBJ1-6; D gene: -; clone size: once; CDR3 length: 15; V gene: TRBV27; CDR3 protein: CASSLYGNRNSPLHF; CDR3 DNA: TGTGCCAGCAGTTTATATGGCAATCGGAATTCACCCCTCCACTTT
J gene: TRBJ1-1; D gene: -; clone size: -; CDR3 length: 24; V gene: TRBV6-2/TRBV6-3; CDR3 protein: CASTNQTSMYLCASSSTHLGGAFF; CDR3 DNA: -
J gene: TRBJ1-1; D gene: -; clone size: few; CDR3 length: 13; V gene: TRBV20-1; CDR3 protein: CSASKGGNTEAFF; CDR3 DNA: TGCAGTGCTAGTAAGGGGGGGAACACTGAAGCTTTCTTT
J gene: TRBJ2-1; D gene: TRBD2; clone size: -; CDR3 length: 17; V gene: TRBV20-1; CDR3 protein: CGAWTSGRSSSYNEQFF; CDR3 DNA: TGCGGTGCATGGACTAGCGGGAGGTCCAGCTCCTACAATGAGCAGTTCTTC
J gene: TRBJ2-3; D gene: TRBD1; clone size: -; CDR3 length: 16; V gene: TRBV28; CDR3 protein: CASTSPGTGGKGTQYF; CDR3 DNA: TGTGCCAGCACCTCCCCCGGGACAGGGGGGAAGGGTACGCAGTATTTT
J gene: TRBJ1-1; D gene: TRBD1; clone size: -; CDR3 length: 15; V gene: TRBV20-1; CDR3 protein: CSAREGDSSGTEAFF; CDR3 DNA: TGCAGTGCTAGAGAGGGGGACAGTTCGGGTACTGAAGCTTTCTTT
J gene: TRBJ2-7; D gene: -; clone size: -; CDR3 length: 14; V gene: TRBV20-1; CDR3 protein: CSASPPHKAYEQYF; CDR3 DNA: TGCAGTGCTAGTCCCCCGCATAAGGCCTACGAGCAGTACTTC
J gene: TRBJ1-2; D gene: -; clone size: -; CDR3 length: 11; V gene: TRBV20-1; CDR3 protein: CSARGGYGYTF; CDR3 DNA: TGCAGTGCTAGAGGGGGCTATGGCTACACCTTC
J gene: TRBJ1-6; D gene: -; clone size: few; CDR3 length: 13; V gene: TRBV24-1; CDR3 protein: CATSEGVWSPLHF; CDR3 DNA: TGTGCCACCAGTGAGGGTGTTTGGTCACCCCTCCACTTT
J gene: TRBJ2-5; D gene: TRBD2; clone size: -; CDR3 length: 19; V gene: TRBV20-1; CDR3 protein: CSAWPLGTSGRVAQETQYF; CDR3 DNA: TGCAGTGCTTGGCCCCTCGGGACTAGCGGGAGGGTGGCCCAAGAGACCCAGTACTTC
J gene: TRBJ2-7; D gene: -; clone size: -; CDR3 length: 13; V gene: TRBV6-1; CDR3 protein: CASSRGSSYEQYF; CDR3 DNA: TGTGCCAGCAGTCGTGGCAGCTCCTACGAGCAGTACTTC
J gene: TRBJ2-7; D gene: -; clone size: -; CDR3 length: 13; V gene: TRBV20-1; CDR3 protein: CSARRDNDYEQYF; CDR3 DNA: TGCAGTGCGAGGCGGGATAATGACTACGAGCAGTACTTC
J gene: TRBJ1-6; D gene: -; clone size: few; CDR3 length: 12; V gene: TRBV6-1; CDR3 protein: CASRAGVSPLHF; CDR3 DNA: TGTGCCAGCAGGGCCGGGGTATCACCCCTCCACTTT
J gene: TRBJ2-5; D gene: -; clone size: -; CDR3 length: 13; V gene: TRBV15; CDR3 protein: CATSRGTKETQYF; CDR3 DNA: TGTGCCACCAGCAGAGGAACTAAAGAGACCCAGTACTTC
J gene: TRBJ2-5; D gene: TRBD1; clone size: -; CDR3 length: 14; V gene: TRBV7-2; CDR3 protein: CASSLSHGTGTQYF; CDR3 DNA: TGTGCCAGCAGCTTATCCCACGGGACAGGAACCCAGTACTTC
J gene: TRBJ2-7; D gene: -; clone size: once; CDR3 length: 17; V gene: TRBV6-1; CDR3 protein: CASTPHTGKRASYEQYF; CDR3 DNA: TGTGCCAGCACCCCCCATACAGGGAAACGGGCATCCTACGAGCAGTACTTC